Listed here are 8 T cell receptor beta chains from one sample, sequenced in a study of vaccination effects on CD4 cells after COVID-19 (dated by TCRdb to between 2021 and 2024). The ViraFEST assay stimulated PBMC with viral peptide pools and then used TCR sequencing to identify antigen-specific CD4+ T cell clonotypes by expansion. After 10 days of culture, CD4+ T cells were isolated with the EasySep CD4+ T cell isolation kit. Participants received two doses of either the BNT162b2 or the mRNA-1273 mRNA SARS-CoV-2 vaccine. These TCRs' antigens remain unknown. The library relied on the immunoSEQ multiplex PCR assay. In its TCRdb copy, this immuneACCESS table keeps in-frame sequences only and misses some clones. Where compared with another copy, unresolved V genes explain less than half of these, and the others have no known cause. This sample is represented by about 59,000 clones; under 80% of them were singletons. The ten largest account for 1.5% to 2% of the sample.

Sample: CD4+ T cells from PBMCs cultured with HCoV-OC43 spike peptides, taken after COVID-19 vaccination. The sample's cell subset or site label is to be understood as: HCoV-OC43 spike overlapping peptide pool stimulation. All receptors come from a human donor who received a COVID-19 vaccine.

Here the CDR3 reads CASSVRLAGGRGSYNEQFF. The CDR3 bases are TGTGCCAGCAGCGTGAGACTAGCGGGGGGGCGAGGATCCTACAATGAGCAGTTCTTC. This sequence joins TRBV9 and TRBJ2-1; the match to TRBD2 covers 14 bases. CDR3 size: 19 residues. Germline V gives CDR1 SGDLS, CDR2 YYNGEE. V lost 2 bases and J lost 1; bases outside the gene matches: 8.

The J gene is TRBJ1-6, the V gene TRBV2; D possibly corresponds to TRBD1 (6 bases). CDR1 and CDR2 from the germline V gene are SNHLY and FYNNEI. This CDR3 is 15 amino acids long. V was trimmed by 6 bases and J by 9 bases, leaving 18 bases between them. The chain's CDR3 is CASRPTGSVSSPLHF. The CDR3 DNA reads TGTGCCAGCAGACCAACAGGGAGTGTTAGTTCACCCCTCCACTTT.

This chain connects TRBV5-6 to TRBJ2-5; 13 bases map to TRBD2. This CDR3 region has 16 residues. Looked up from germline, CDR1 is SGHDT and CDR2 is YYEEEE. V trimming: 1 base; J trimming: 6 bases; junction bases outside the gene matches: 6. CDR3 DNA: TGTGCCAGCAGCTTGATACTAGCGGGGGGGCGGAAGACCCAGTACTTC. Protein product: CASSLILAGGRKTQYF.

In nucleotides, the CDR3 is TGTGCCAGCAGGTTGATCTCGGGTGTCCAGCCCCAGCATTTT. Translation: CASRLISGVQPQHF. The chain carries TRBV5-8 and TRBJ1-5; no clear D gene. The CDR3 contains 14 residues. Germline V gene lookup returns CDR1 SGHTS and CDR2 YDEGEE. The V and J ends lost 5 bases and 7 bases respectively, with 16 bases between them. Drawing the rest from reference TRBV5-8 and TRBJ1-5, the complete variable domain is EAGVTQSPTHLIKTRGQQATLRCSPISGHTSVYWYQQALGLGLQFLLWYDEGEERNRGNFPPRFSGRQFPNYSSELNVNALELEDSALYLCASRLISGVQPQHFGDGTRLSIL.

In DNA, the CDR3 is TGCAGCGTGACCCCGGGAGGCACGGACATTCAGTACTTC. Amino acid sequence: CSVTPGGTDIQYF. The V and J genes are TRBV29-1 and TRBJ2-4; 7 nucleotides line up with TRBD2. This CDR3 has 13 amino acids. The V gene's germline CDR1 is SQVTM and CDR2 ANQGSEA. The V segment lost 6 bases and the J segment 8 bases; nucleotides outside the gene matches: 10.

This chain links TRBV7-2 with TRBJ2-7; D is perhaps TRBD1 (6 bases). The CDR3 has 13 amino acids. The V gene lost 0 bases and the J gene lost 6 bases, with 9 bases spanning the gap. CDR1 SGHTA and CDR2 FQGNSA come from the germline V gene. The CDR3 DNA sequence: TGTGCCAGCAGCTTAGCCCGGGACACCGAGCAGTACGTC. Translating it yields CASSLARDTEQYV.

This sequence joins TRBV11-2 and TRBJ2-7; 7 nucleotides line up with TRBD2. CDR3 length: 17 residues. The V gene end was trimmed by 2 bases and the J gene end by 2 bases; junction bases not matched to a gene: 12. Germline CDR1 reads SGHAT; CDR2 reads FQNNGV. CDR3 DNA sequence: TGTGCCAGCAGCTTACTGCGGGGGAATTATAGGACCTACGAGCAGTACGTC. It is translated as CASSLLRGNYRTYEQYV.

The rearrangement links TRBV11-2 to TRBJ2-7, with no clear D. CDR1 is SGHAT, CDR2 FQNNGV, per germline. The CDR3 covers 15 residues. V was cut by 2 bases and J by 0 bases, with 11 bases left in between. Here the CDR3 reads CASSLLADRSYEQYV. CDR3 in DNA: TGTGCCAGCAGCTTACTTGCCGACCGCTCCTACGAGCAGTACGTC.